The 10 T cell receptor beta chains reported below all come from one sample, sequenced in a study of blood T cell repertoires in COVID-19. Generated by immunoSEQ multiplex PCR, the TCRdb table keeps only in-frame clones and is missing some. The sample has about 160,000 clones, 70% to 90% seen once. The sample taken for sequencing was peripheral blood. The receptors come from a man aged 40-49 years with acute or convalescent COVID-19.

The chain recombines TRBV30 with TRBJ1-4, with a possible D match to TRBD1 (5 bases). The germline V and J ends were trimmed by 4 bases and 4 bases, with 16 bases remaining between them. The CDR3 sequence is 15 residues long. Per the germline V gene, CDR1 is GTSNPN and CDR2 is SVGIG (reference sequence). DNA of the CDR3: TGTGCCTGGAATAAACGGGGCGGGATTAATGAAAAACTGTTTTTT. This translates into CAWNKRGGINEKLFF.

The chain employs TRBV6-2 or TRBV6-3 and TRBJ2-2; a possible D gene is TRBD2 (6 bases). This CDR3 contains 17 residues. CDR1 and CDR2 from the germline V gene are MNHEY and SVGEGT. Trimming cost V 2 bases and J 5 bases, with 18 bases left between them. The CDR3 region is CASSYQGTWGSTGELFF. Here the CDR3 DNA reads TGTGCCAGCAGTTACCAAGGGACTTGGGGGTCTACCGGGGAGCTGTTTTTT.

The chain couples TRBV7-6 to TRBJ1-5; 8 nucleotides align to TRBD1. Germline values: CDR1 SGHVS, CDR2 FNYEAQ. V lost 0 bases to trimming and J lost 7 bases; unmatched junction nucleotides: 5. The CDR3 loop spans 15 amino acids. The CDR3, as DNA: TGTGCCAGCAGCTTAGCGACAGGGGTTGGCCAGCCCCAGCATTTT. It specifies CASSLATGVGQPQHF.

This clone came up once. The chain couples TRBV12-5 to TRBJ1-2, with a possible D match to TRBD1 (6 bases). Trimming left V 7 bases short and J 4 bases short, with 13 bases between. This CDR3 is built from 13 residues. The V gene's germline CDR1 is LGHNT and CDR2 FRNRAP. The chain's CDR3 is CASALGTTYGYTF. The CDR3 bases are TGTGCTAGTGCCCTAGGGACAACCTATGGCTACACCTTC.

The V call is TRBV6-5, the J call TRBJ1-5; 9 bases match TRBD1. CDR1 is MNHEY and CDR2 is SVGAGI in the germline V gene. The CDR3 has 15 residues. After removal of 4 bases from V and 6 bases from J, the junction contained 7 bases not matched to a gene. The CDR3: CASSSGQGHGQPQHF. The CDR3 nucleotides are TGTGCCAGCAGTTCAGGACAGGGGCACGGTCAGCCCCAGCATTTT.

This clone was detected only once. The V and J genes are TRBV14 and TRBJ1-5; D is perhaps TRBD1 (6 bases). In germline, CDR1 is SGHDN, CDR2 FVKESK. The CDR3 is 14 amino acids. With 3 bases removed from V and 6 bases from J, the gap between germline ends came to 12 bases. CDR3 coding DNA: TGTGCCAGCAGCCAGGCGGGGGCAGGTCAGCCCCAGCATTTT. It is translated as CASSQAGAGQPQHF.

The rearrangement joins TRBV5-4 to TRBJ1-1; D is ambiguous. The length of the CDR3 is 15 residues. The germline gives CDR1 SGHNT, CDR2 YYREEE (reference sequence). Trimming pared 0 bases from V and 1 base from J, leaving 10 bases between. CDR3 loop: CASSLAAGGNTEAFF. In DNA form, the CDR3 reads TGTGCCAGCAGCTTGGCGGCGGGAGGGAACACTGAAGCTTTCTTT.

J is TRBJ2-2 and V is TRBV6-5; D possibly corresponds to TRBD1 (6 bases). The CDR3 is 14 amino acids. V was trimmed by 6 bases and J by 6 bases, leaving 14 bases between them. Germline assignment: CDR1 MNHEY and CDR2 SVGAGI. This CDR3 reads CASSTNRAPGELFF. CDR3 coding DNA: TGTGCCAGCAGCACCAACAGGGCCCCCGGGGAGCTGTTTTTT.

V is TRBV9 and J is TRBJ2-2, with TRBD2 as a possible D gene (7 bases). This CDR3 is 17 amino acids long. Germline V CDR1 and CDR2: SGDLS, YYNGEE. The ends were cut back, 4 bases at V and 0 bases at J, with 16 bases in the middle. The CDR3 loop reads CASSPGPRGPNTGELFF. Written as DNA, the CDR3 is TGTGCCAGCAGCCCAGGCCCGCGGGGGCCGAACACCGGGGAGCTGTTTTTT. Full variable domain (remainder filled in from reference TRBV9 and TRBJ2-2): DSGVTQTPKHLITATGQRVTLRCSPRSGDLSVYWYQQSLDQGLQFLIQYYNGEERAKGNILERFSAQQFPDLHSELNLSSLELGDSALYFCASSPGPRGPNTGELFFGEGSRLTVL.

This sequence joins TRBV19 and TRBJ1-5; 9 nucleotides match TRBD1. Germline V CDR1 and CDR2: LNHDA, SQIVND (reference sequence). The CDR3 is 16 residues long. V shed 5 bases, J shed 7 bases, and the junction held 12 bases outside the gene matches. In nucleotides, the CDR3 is TGTGCCAGTAGTCCAACATCCGGGACAGGGATACAGCCCCAGCATTTT. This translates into CASSPTSGTGIQPQHF. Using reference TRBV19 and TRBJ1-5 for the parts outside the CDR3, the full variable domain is DGGITQSPKYLFRKEGQNVTLSCEQNLNHDAMYWYRQDPGQGLRLIYYSQIVNDFQKGDIAEGYSVSREKKESFPLTVTSAQKNPTAFYLCASSPTSGTGIQPQHFGDGTRLSIL.